This TCR beta chain came from a study of blood T cell repertoires in COVID-19. Some clones are missing from TCRdb's copy, which holds only in-frame ones; the method was immunoSEQ multiplex PCR. The table includes 180,000 or so clones, about 88% detected once. The germline V gene has CDR1 GTSNPN and CDR2 SVGIG (reference sequence). The CDR3 covers 15 residues. The ends were cut back, 0 bases at V and 2 bases at J, with 11 bases in the middle. Source material: peripheral blood. The V gene is TRBV30, the J gene TRBJ1-5, with D possibly TRBD1 on 5 matching bases. The sequence was collected from a man younger than 35 with acute or convalescent COVID-19. CDR3 loop: CAWSVGRAGNQPQHF. CDR3 in DNA: TGTGCCTGGAGTGTAGGCAGGGCAGGCAATCAGCCCCAGCATTTT.